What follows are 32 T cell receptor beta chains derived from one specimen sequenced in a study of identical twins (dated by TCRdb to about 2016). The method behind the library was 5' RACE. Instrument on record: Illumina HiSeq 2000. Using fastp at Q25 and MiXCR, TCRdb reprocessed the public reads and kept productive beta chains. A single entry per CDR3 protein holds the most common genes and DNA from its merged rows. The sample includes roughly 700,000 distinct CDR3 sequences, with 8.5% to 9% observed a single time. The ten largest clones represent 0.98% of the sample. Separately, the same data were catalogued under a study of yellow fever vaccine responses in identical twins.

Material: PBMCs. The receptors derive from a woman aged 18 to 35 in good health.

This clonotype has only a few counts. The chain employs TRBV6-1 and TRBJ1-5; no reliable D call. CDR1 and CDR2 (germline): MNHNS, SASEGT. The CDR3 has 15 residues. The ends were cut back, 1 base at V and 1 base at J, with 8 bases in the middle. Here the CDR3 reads CASSEDVFSNQPQHF. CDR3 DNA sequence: TGTGCCAGCAGTGAAGACGTGTTCAGCAATCAGCCCCAGCATTTT.

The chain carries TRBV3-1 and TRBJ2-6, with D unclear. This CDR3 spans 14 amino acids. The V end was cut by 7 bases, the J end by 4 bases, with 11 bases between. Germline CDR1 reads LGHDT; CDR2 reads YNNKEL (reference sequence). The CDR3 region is CASINFPGANVLTF. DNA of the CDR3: TGTGCCAGCATCAACTTTCCCGGGGCCAACGTCCTGACTTTC.

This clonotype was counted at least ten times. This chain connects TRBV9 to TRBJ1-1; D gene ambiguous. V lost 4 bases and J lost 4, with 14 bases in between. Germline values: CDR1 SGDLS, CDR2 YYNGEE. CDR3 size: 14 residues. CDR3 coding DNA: TGTGCCAGCAGCCAGGAATCGGTCAGCACTGAAGCTTTCTTT. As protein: CASSQESVSTEAFF. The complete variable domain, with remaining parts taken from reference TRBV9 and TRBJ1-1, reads DSGVTQTPKHLITATGQRVTLRCSPRSGDLSVYWYQQSLDQGLQFLIQYYNGEERAKGNILERFSAQQFPDLHSELNLSSLELGDSALYFCASSQESVSTEAFFGQGTRLTVV.

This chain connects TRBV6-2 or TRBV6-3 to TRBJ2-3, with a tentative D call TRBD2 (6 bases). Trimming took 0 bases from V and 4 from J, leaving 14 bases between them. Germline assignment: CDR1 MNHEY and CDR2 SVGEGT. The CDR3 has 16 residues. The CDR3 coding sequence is TGTGCCAGCAGTTACTCGGACGGGAGCCGTTCAGATACGCAGTATTTT. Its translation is CASSYSDGSRSDTQYF.

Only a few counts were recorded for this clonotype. The CDR3 protein is CDFRCEETQYF. The CDR3 DNA follows: TGTGACTTTAGATGTGAAGAGACCCAGTACTTC. The chain carries TRBV7-7 and TRBJ2-5; D gene unclear. Germline-derived CDR1 and CDR2 are SSHAT and FNYEAQ (reference sequence). The CDR3 has 11 amino acids.

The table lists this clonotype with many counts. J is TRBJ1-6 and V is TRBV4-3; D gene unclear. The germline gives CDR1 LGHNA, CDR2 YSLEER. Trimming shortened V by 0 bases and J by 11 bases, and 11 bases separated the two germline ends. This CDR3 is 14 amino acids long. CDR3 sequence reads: CASSQEAGWAPLHF. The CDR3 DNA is TGCGCCAGCAGCCAAGAAGCGGGGTGGGCACCCCTCCACTTT.

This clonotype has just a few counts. The CDR3 protein is CAISEYRGLEYYEQYF. The CDR3 DNA reads as TGTGCCATCAGTGAGTACAGGGGGCTTGAGTACTACGAGCAGTACTTC. The chain is built from TRBV10-3 and TRBJ2-7, with 9 bases identical to TRBD1. Germline V gene lookup returns CDR1 ENHRY and CDR2 SYGVKD. The CDR3 totals 16 residues. Trimming took 1 base from V and 3 from J; bases not matched to a gene: 7.

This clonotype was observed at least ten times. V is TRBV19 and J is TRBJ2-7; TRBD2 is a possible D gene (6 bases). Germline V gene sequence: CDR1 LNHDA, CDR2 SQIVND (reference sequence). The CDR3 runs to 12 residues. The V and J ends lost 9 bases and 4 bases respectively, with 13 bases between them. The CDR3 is CARKEGWYEQYF. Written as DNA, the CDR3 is TGTGCCAGAAAGGAGGGCTGGTACGAGCAGTACTTC. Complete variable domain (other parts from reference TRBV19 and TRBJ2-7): DGGITQSPKYLFRKEGQNVTLSCEQNLNHDAMYWYRQDPGQGLRLIYYSQIVNDFQKGDIAEGYSVSREKKESFPLTVTSAQKNPTAFYLCARKEGWYEQYFGPGTRLTVT.

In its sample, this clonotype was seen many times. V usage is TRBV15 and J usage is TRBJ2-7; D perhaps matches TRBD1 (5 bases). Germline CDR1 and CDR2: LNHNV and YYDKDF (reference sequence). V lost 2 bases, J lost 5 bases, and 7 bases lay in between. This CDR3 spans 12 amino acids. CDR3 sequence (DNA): TGTGCCACCAGCAGACAGGGAAACGAGCAGTACTTC. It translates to CATSRQGNEQYF.

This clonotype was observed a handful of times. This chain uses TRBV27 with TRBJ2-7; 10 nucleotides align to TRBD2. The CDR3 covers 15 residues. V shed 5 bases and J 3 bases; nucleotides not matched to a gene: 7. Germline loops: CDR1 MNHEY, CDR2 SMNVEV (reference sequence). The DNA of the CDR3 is TGTGCCAGCAGTCGTGGACTAGCGGATTTCTACGAGCAGTACTTC. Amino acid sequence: CASSRGLADFYEQYF.

The CDR3 here is CASSRTSGGVGNEQFF. The CDR3 DNA reads TGTGCCAGCAGCCGGACTAGCGGGGGTGTAGGGAATGAGCAGTTCTTC. This sequence joins TRBV2 and TRBJ2-1; 13 bases are a match to TRBD2. V dropped 6 bases and J dropped 7; count of bases not matched to a gene: 9. This CDR3 comprises 16 residues. Germline loops: CDR1 SNHLY, CDR2 FYNNEI. The full variable domain, rest sourced from reference TRBV2 and TRBJ2-1, is EPEVTQTPSHQVTQMGQEVILRCVPISNHLYFYWYRQILGQKVEFLVSFYNNEISEKSEIFDDQFSVERPDGSNFTLKIRSTKLEDSAMYFCASSRTSGGVGNEQFFGPGTRLTVL.

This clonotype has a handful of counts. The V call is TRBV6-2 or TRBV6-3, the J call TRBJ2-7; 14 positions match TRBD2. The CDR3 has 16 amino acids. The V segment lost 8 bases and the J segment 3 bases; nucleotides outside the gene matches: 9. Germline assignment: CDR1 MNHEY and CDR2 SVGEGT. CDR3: CASGGLAGVRGYEQYF. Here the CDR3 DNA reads TGTGCCAGCGGGGGACTAGCGGGAGTTAGGGGCTACGAGCAGTACTTC.

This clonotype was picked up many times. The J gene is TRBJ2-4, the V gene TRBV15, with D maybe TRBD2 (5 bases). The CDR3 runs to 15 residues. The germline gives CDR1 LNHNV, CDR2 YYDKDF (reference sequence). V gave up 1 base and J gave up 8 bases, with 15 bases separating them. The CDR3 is CATSRGRGPNDIQYF. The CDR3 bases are TGTGCCACCAGCAGAGGACGCGGGCCCAATGACATTCAGTACTTC.

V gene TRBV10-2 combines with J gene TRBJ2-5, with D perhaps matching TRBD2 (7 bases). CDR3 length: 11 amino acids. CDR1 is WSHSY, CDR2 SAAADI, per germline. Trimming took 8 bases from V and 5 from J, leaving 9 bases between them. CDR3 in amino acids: CASAGAETQYF. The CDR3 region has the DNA TGCGCCAGCGCGGGGGCCGAGACCCAGTACTTC.

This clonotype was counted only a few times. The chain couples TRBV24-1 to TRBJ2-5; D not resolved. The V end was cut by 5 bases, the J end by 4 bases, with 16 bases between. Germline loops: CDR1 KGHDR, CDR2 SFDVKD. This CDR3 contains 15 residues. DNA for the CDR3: TGTGCCACCAGTGTTTCGTTGGGAATCGTAGAGACCCAGTACTTC. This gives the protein CATSVSLGIVETQYF.

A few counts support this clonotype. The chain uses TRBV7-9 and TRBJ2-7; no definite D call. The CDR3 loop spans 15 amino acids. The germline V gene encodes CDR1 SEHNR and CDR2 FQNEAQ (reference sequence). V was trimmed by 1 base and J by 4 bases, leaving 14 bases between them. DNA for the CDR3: TGTGCCAGCAGCTTAGATGCGGTGCCCCGATACGAGCAGTACTTC. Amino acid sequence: CASSLDAVPRYEQYF.

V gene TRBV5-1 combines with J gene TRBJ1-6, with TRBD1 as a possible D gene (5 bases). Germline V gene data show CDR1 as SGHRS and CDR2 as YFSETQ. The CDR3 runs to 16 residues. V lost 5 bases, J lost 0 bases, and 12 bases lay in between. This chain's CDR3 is CASSAAGSSYNSPLHF. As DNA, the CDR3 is TGCGCCAGCAGTGCGGCAGGGAGCTCCTATAATTCACCCCTCCACTTT. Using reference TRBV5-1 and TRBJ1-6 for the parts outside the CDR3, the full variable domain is KAGVTQTPRYLIKTRGQQVTLSCSPISGHRSVSWYQQTPGQGLQFLFEYFSETQRNKGNFPGRFSGRQFSNSRSEMNVSTLELGDSALYLCASSAAGSSYNSPLHFGNGTRLTVT.

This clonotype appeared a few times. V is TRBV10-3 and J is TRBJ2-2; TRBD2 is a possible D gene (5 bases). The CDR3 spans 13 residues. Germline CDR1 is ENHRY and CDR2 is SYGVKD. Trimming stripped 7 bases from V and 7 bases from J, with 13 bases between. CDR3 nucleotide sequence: TGTGCCATCAAGGACTCGCGAAGCGGGGAGCTGTTTTTT. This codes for CAIKDSRSGELFF.

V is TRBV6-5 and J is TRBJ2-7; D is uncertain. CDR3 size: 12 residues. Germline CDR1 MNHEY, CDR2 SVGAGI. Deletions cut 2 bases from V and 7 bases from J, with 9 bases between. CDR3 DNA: TGTGCCAGCAGTTACGTACCAGCGGAGCAGTACTTC. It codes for CASSYVPAEQYF.

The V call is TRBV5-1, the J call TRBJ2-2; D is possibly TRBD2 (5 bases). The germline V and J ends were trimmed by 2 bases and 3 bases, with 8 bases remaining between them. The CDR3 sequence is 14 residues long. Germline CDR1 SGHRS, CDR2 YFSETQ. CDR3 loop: CASSFGLDTGELFF. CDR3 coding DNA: TGCGCCAGCAGCTTCGGACTGGACACCGGGGAGCTGTTTTTT.

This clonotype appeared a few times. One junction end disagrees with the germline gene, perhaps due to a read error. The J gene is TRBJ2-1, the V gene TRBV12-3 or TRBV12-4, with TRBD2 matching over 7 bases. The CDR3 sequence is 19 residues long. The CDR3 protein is CACSLALITSASSGNEQFF. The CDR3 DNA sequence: TGTGCCTGCAGTTTAGCGCTAATCACTAGCGCATCTAGCGGCAATGAGCAGTTCTTC.

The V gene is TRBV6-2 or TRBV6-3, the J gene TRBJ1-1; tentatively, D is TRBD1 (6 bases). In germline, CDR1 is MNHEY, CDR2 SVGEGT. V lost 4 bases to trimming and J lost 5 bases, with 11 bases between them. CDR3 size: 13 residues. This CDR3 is CASSWTERTEAFF. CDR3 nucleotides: TGTGCCAGCAGTTGGACAGAGCGAACTGAAGCTTTCTTT.

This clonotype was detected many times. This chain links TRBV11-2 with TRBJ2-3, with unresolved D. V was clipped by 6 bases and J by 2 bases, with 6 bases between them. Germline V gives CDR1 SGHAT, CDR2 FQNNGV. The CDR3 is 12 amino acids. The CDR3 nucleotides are TGTGCCAGCAGTCGGTTCACAGATACGCAGTATTTT. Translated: CASSRFTDTQYF.

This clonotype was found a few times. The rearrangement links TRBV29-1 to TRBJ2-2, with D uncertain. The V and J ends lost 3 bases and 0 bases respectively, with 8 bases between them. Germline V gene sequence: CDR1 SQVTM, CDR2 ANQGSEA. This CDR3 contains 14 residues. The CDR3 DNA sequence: TGCAGCGTTGACTTCACGGCGAACACCGGGGAGCTGTTTTTT. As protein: CSVDFTANTGELFF.

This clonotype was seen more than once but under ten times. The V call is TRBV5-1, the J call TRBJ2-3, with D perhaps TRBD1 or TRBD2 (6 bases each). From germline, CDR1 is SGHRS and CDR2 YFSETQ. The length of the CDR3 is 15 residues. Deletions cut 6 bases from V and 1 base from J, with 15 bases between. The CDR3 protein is CASNGGFSGTDTQYF. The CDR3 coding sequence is TGCGCCAGCAACGGGGGCTTCTCGGGCACAGATACGCAGTATTTT.

CDR3 sequence reads: CATGGTRTYEQYF. Here the CDR3 DNA reads TGCGCCACCGGCGGGACACGGACGTACGAGCAGTACTTC. This chain joins TRBV10-1 and TRBJ2-7; D possibly matches TRBD1 or TRBD2 (6 bases each). The CDR3 runs to 13 residues. Deletions cut 10 bases from V and 4 bases from J, with 17 bases between. Germline V lookup: CDR1 WNHNN, CDR2 SYGVQD (reference sequence).

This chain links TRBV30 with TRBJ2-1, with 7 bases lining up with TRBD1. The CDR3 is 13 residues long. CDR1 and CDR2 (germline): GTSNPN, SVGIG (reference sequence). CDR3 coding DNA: TGTGCTTTCCAAGGGGGCACCTACAATGAGCAGTTCTTC. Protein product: CAFQGGTYNEQFF.

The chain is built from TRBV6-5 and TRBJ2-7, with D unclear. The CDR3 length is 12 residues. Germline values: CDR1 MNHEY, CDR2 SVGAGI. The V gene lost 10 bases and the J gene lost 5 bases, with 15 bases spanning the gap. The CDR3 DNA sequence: TGTGCCACCACGGGCGGTCGGGACGAGCAGTACTTC. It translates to CATTGGRDEQYF.

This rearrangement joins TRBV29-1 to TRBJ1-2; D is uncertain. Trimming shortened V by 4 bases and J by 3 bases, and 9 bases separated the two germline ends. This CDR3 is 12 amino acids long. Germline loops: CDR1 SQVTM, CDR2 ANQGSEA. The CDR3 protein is CSVGGGYYGYTF. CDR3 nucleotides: TGCAGCGTTGGAGGCGGTTACTATGGCTACACCTTC.

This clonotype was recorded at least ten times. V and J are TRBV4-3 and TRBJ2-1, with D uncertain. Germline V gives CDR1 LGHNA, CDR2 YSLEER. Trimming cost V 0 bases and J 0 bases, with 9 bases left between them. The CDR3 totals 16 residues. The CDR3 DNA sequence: TGCGCCAGCAGCCAAGATCTCCAGTTCTCCTACAATGAGCAGTTCTTC. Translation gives CASSQDLQFSYNEQFF.

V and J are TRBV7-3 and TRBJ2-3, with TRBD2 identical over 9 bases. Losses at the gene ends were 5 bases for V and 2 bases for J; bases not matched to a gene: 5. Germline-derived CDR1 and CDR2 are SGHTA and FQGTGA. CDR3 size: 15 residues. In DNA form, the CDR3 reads TGTGCCAGCAGCCAGGCGGGGGGGGCCACAGATACGCAGTATTTT. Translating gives CASSQAGGATDTQYF.

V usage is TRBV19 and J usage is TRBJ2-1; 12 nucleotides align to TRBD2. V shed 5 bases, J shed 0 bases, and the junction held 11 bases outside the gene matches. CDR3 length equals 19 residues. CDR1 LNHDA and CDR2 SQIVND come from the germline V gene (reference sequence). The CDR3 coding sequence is TGTGCCAGTAGTCGCCCCAGGCGACTAGCGGGGGACTCCTACAATGAGCAGTTCTTC. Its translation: CASSRPRRLAGDSYNEQFF.